These 5 T cell receptor beta chains share one sample of origin, sequenced in a study of T cells after yellow fever vaccination. TCRdb itself ran the 5' RACE reads through MiXCR, one entry per CDR3 protein. This table has hundreds of thousands of distinct CDR3 sequences, approximately 18% appearing once. The sequencing used PBMCs, collected before the yellow fever booster vaccination. Receptors originate from a young man who received the YFV17D yellow fever vaccine.

V usage is TRBV5-5 and J usage is TRBJ1-1, with D hard to call. CDR1 SGHKS and CDR2 YYEKEE come from the germline V gene (reference sequence). This CDR3 contains 11 residues. The V end lost 4 bases, the J end lost 4 bases, and 5 bases lay between the germline ends. CDR3 loop: CASSPFTEAFF. The CDR3 DNA is TGTGCCAGCAGCCCGTTCACTGAAGCTTTCTTT.

This sequence joins TRBV7-9 and TRBJ1-1; no clear D. The germline CDR1 and CDR2 sequences are SEHNR and FQNEAQ (reference sequence). The germline V and J ends were trimmed by 5 bases and 0 bases, with 16 bases remaining between them. The CDR3 spans 16 residues. This CDR3 reads CASSHKDVDMNTEAFF. As DNA, the CDR3 is TGTGCCAGCAGCCACAAGGACGTAGACATGAACACTGAAGCTTTCTTT.

In this sample, this clonotype turned up a few times. This chain links TRBV6-6 with TRBJ1-2; no definite D call. V was pared by 2 bases and J by 8 bases, with 15 bases between. The CDR3 has 14 amino acids. From germline, CDR1 is MNHNY and CDR2 SVGAGI (reference sequence). CDR3 amino acids: CASSYPGSTRGYTF. The CDR3 nucleotides are TGTGCCAGCAGTTACCCGGGGAGCACACGCGGCTACACCTTC.

V and J are TRBV20-1 and TRBJ2-3; possibly TRBD2 for D (7 bases). Germline V gene data show CDR1 as DFQATT and CDR2 as SNEGSKA (reference sequence). Trimming left V 0 bases short and J 2 bases short, with 12 bases between. The CDR3 sequence is 15 residues long. CDR3 sequence: CSARDRGGITDTQYF. DNA of the CDR3: TGCAGTGCTAGAGATAGGGGGGGGATCACAGATACGCAGTATTTT.

In this sample, this clonotype turned up a few times. The chain is built from TRBV20-1 and TRBJ1-6; D not certain. CDR1 and CDR2 from the germline V gene are DFQATT and SNEGSKA (reference sequence). V was clipped by 1 base and J by 6 bases, with 4 bases between them. This CDR3 is built from 12 residues. The CDR3, as DNA: TGCAGTGCTAGAGCCCTTAATTCACCCCTCCACTTT. Its translation is CSARALNSPLHF.